These 13 T cell receptor beta chains originate from one sample sequenced in a study of blood T cell repertoires in COVID-19. Produced via immunoSEQ multiplex PCR; TCRdb's table is partial and in-frame only. The table has 200,000 to 300,000 clones, 88% seen once. Sequenced material: peripheral blood. The source is a man older than 75 with acute or convalescent COVID-19.

The chain recombines TRBV2 with TRBJ1-2; possibly TRBD1 for D (6 bases). The germline V and J ends were trimmed by 3 bases and 7 bases, with 15 bases remaining between them. CDR3 size: 14 residues. Germline V gene data show CDR1 as SNHLY and CDR2 as FYNNEI. This CDR3 is CASSEVRGEGGYTF. The DNA for the CDR3 is TGTGCCAGCAGTGAGGTCAGGGGTGAAGGTGGCTACACCTTC. The full variable domain, with the rest looked up from reference TRBV2 and TRBJ1-2, is EPEVTQTPSHQVTQMGQEVILRCVPISNHLYFYWYRQILGQKVEFLVSFYNNEISEKSEIFDDQFSVERPDGSNFTLKIRSTKLEDSAMYFCASSEVRGEGGYTFGSGTRLTVV.

The chain has TRBV4-1 and TRBJ1-2; D gene unclear. The germline V gene encodes CDR1 MGHRA and CDR2 YSYEKL. V lost 3 bases and J 4 bases, leaving 18 bases between the germline ends. This CDR3 has 16 amino acids. For the CDR3, the DNA is TGCGCCAGCAGCCATAGTGACACTCGGTCAGTCTATGGCTACACCTTC. It yields the protein CASSHSDTRSVYGYTF.

The chain uses TRBV28 and TRBJ1-1; 10 nucleotides align to TRBD1. Germline V lookup: CDR1 MDHEN, CDR2 SYDVKM. The CDR3 covers 16 residues. The V segment lost 5 bases and the J segment 2 bases; nucleotides outside the gene matches: 8. The CDR3 spells CASSVPGQGINTEAFF. CDR3 DNA sequence: TGTGCCAGCAGTGTACCGGGACAGGGGATTAACACTGAAGCTTTCTTT.

The count of this clone is one. Other DNA sequences in this specimen translate into the identical CDR3. This rearrangement joins TRBV11-3 to TRBJ1-1, with D unclear. This CDR3 region has 13 residues. CDR1 and CDR2 (germline): SGHNT, YENEEA. V dropped 1 base and J dropped 1 base, with 4 bases sitting between them. CDR3 sequence reads: CASSLGRNTEAFF. The DNA of the CDR3 is TGTGCCAGCAGCTTAGGCAGGAACACTGAAGCTTTCTTT.

The rearrangement uses TRBV7-9 and TRBJ2-6; 7 bases line up with TRBD1. With 3 bases clipped from V and 0 bases from J, the junction kept 5 bases outside the gene matches. CDR1 SEHNR and CDR2 FQNEAQ come from the germline V gene (reference sequence). The CDR3 has 17 residues. CDR3 amino acids: CASSFRSGGSGANVLTF. The CDR3 DNA follows: TGTGCCAGCAGCTTTAGGTCAGGGGGCTCTGGGGCCAACGTCCTGACTTTC.

The count of this clone is one. This rearrangement joins TRBV7-3 to TRBJ2-1; 7 nucleotides line up with TRBD1. This CDR3 has 16 amino acids. Germline-derived CDR1 and CDR2 are SGHTA and FQGTGA. V was clipped by 4 bases and J by 8 bases; unmatched bases: 14. The CDR3 nucleotides read TGTGCCAGCAGCTCTAGGACAGGCTCAAGATTAGATGAGCAGTTCTTC. The encoded protein is CASSSRTGSRLDEQFF.

There are many counts of this clone. This sequence joins TRBV4-3 and TRBJ2-5; the D gene is possibly TRBD2 (6 bases). CDR3 size: 15 residues. With 3 bases removed from V and 1 base from J, the gap between germline ends came to 12 bases. Germline values: CDR1 LGHNA, CDR2 YSLEER. CDR3: CASSQSGGVQETQYF. The CDR3 DNA sequence: TGCGCCAGCAGCCAGTCCGGGGGAGTCCAAGAGACCCAGTACTTC.

The chain couples TRBV5-4 to TRBJ2-6; no reliable D call. The CDR3 is 16 residues long. The V gene's germline CDR1 is SGHNT and CDR2 YYREEE (reference sequence). Trimming pared 7 bases from V and 0 bases from J, leaving 14 bases between. The CDR3 reads CASGRVKSSGANVLTF. For the CDR3, the DNA is TGTGCCAGCGGCCGGGTGAAAAGCTCTGGGGCCAACGTCCTGACTTTC.

This clone was observed a few times. The rearrangement joins TRBV18 to TRBJ1-3; no firm D call. V lost 3 bases to trimming and J lost 4 bases, with 16 bases between them. The CDR3 has 16 amino acids. From germline, CDR1 is KGHSH and CDR2 LQKENI. The CDR3: CASSPQAVKAGNTIYF. Here the CDR3 DNA reads TGTGCCAGCTCACCTCAGGCAGTGAAGGCAGGAAACACCATATATTTT.

The chain recombines TRBV10-3 with TRBJ2-5, with 8 bases aligning to TRBD2. Germline loops: CDR1 ENHRY, CDR2 SYGVKD. The CDR3 extends over 18 amino acids. The V and J ends lost 6 bases and 5 bases, in that order; junction bases with no gene match: 20. CDR3 sequence (DNA): TGTGCCATCAGGGGATCTGGCCGGGAGGGGACTTCGAGCGAGACCCAGTACTTC. This translates into CAIRGSGREGTSSETQYF.

The J gene is TRBJ1-4, the V gene TRBV5-1; the match to TRBD1 covers 7 bases. The CDR3 has 16 residues. Per the germline V gene, CDR1 is SGHRS and CDR2 is YFSETQ. V trimming: 5 bases; J trimming: 4 bases; junction bases outside the gene matches: 11. CDR3 protein: CASRVNGQAINEKLFF. The CDR3, as DNA: TGCGCCAGCAGAGTTAATGGACAGGCGATTAATGAAAAACTGTTTTTT.

The J gene is TRBJ2-1, the V gene TRBV19; 7 positions agree with TRBD1. Trimming removed 5 bases from V and 5 bases from J; junction bases left unmatched: 3. The germline gives CDR1 LNHDA, CDR2 SQIVND (reference sequence). This CDR3 region has 13 residues. For the CDR3, the DNA is TGTGCCAGTAGTCCGGGACAGAACAATGAGCAGTTCTTC. It codes for CASSPGQNNEQFF.

V and J are TRBV29-1 and TRBJ2-1; possibly TRBD2 for D (5 bases). Trimming pared 4 bases from V and 4 bases from J, leaving 11 bases between. Per germline, CDR1 SQVTM and CDR2 ANQGSEA. The CDR3 totals 13 residues. Here the CDR3 reads CSVAHRDYNEQFF. The CDR3 DNA reads as TGCAGCGTTGCTCACCGGGATTACAATGAGCAGTTCTTC.